These 12 T cell receptor beta chains share one sample of origin, sequenced in a study of shared clonotypes between healthy human individuals. The data were produced by immunoSEQ multiplex PCR, yet TCRdb's version contains in-frame clones alone and is incomplete. The sample contains 650,000 to 800,000 clones, about 91% of which appear only once. Only CD45RO-negative cells positively selected for CCR7 counted as naive CD8 cells, so terminally differentiated effector memory CD45RA+ cells were excluded. Sequencing used naive CD8+ T cells sorted from blood. The receptors shown here come from a man aged 25-40 years in good health.

In this sample, this clone turned up once. The chain uses TRBV16 and TRBJ1-1; no clear D gene. Germline V gene sequence: CDR1 KGHSY, CDR2 FQNENV. CDR3 length: 15 amino acids. The V and J ends lost 1 base and 4 bases respectively, with 13 bases between them. As DNA, the CDR3 is TGTGCCAGCAGCCAATTCGAGGGCATGGGCACTGAAGCTTTCTTT. It translates to CASSQFEGMGTEAFF.

This chain links TRBV2 with TRBJ2-1; D is uncertain. The CDR3 is made up of 12 amino acids. Per the germline V gene, CDR1 is SNHLY and CDR2 is FYNNEI. Trimming took off 10 bases at V and 5 bases at J, with 12 bases between the two ends. CDR3 DNA: TGTGCCATTCGAGGAGTTCACAATGAGCAGTTCTTC. As protein: CAIRGVHNEQFF.

V gene TRBV10-3 combines with J gene TRBJ2-1, with 12 nucleotides matching TRBD2. Germline assignment: CDR1 ENHRY and CDR2 SYGVKD. CDR3 length: 14 residues. J was trimmed by 8 bases and V by 4 bases; bases with no gene match: 3. This chain's CDR3 is CAISASGRADEQFF. For the CDR3, the DNA is TGTGCCATCAGTGCTAGCGGGAGGGCCGATGAGCAGTTCTTC.

V and J are TRBV2 and TRBJ2-1; D uncertain. CDR1 is SNHLY and CDR2 is FYNNEI in the germline V gene. The CDR3 covers 12 residues. V shed 6 bases and J shed 7 bases, with 10 bases lying between them. This CDR3 reads CASRGEWNEQFF. CDR3 sequence (DNA): TGTGCCAGCAGAGGAGAATGGAATGAGCAGTTCTTC.

The chain is built from TRBV27 and TRBJ1-1, with D possibly being TRBD1 (6 bases). Trimming cost V 2 bases and J 2 bases, with 12 bases left between them. Germline V gene lookup returns CDR1 MNHEY and CDR2 SMNVEV (reference sequence). The CDR3 totals 15 residues. The CDR3 region is CASSLGGGINTEAFF. The CDR3 nucleotides are TGTGCCAGCAGTTTAGGGGGCGGAATTAACACTGAAGCTTTCTTT.

The J gene is TRBJ1-5, the V gene TRBV28; TRBD1 is a possible D gene (5 bases). Germline assignment: CDR1 MDHEN and CDR2 SYDVKM. The CDR3 runs to 15 residues. Trimming removed 6 bases at V and 2 bases at J, with 14 bases between. The CDR3 spells CASSRGSSGNQPQHF. DNA for the CDR3: TGTGCCAGCAGCCGGGGCAGTTCGGGCAATCAGCCCCAGCATTTT.

This chain uses TRBV29-1 with TRBJ2-7, with 7 bases identical to TRBD1. This CDR3 comprises 13 residues. V was pared by 2 bases and J by 3 bases, with 4 bases of the junction left unmatched. The germline V gene has CDR1 SQVTM and CDR2 ANQGSEA. The CDR3 DNA sequence: TGCAGCGTTGAAAGCAACAGGGGCTACGAGCAGTACTTC. This sequence encodes CSVESNRGYEQYF.

V and J are TRBV21-1 and TRBJ2-4; TRBD1, as called in the table, went unchecked against the DNA. TRBV21-1 is reported as a pseudogene. The CDR3 is made up of 18 amino acids. The CDR3: CASTSGQGFTVAKNIQYF. The CDR3 DNA reads as TGTGCCAGCACCTCCGGACAGGGATTCACCGTAGCCAAAAACATTCAGTACTTC.

The genes are TRBV10-2 and TRBJ2-1, with D possibly matching TRBD2 (6 bases). Trimming cost V 7 bases and J 5 bases, with 15 bases left between them. Per the germline V gene, CDR1 is WSHSY and CDR2 is SAAADI. The CDR3 sequence is 14 residues long. The CDR3 region has the DNA TGCGCCAGCAAATCGGTAGCGGAGCACAATGAGCAGTTCTTC. The encoded protein is CASKSVAEHNEQFF.

The chain joins TRBV27 to TRBJ1-5; D is uncertain. Trimming shortened V by 2 bases and J by 0 bases, and 8 bases separated the two germline ends. Germline V gene data show CDR1 as MNHEY and CDR2 as SMNVEV (reference sequence). This CDR3 is 15 amino acids long. Here the CDR3 reads CASSLVGISNQPQHF. The CDR3 DNA reads as TGTGCCAGCAGTTTAGTGGGGATTAGCAATCAGCCCCAGCATTTT.

CDR3 residues: CASARTSEYEQYF. The CDR3 bases are TGCGCCTCAGCCCGGACTAGCGAATACGAGCAGTACTTC. The V call is TRBV5-1, the J call TRBJ2-7; TRBD2 matches 9 bases. With 10 bases clipped from V and 4 bases from J, the junction kept 9 bases outside the gene matches. CDR1 is SGHRS and CDR2 is YFSETQ in the germline V gene. This CDR3 is built from 13 residues.

The V and J genes are TRBV4-1 and TRBJ1-5; no definite D call. V lost 4 bases to trimming and J lost 3 bases, with 13 bases between them. The CDR3 loop spans 15 amino acids. Germline V CDR1 and CDR2: MGHRA, YSYEKL. The chain's CDR3 is CASSPILGDNQPQHF. The DNA of the CDR3 is TGCGCCAGCAGCCCCATCTTAGGAGACAATCAGCCCCAGCATTTT.